These 4 T cell receptor beta chains were all obtained from the same sample, sequenced in a study of immune evolution from preneoplasia to lung adenocarcinoma. Profiling relied on immunoSEQ multiplex PCR, and the TCRdb table lists in-frame clones only, not all of them. The sample yields roughly 35,000 clones, roughly four fifths seen once. Sequenced: FFPE invasive lung adenocarcinoma tissue. Source of these receptors: a person in their sixties or seventies with lung adenocarcinoma.

This chain joins TRBV5-1 and TRBJ2-1; 9 nucleotides agree with TRBD2. The CDR3 is made up of 16 amino acids. Germline values: CDR1 SGHRS, CDR2 YFSETQ. After removal of 4 bases from V and 0 bases from J, the junction contained 5 bases not matched to a gene. The CDR3 spells CASSALAGVSYNEQFF. Written as DNA, the CDR3 is TGCGCCAGCAGCGCCTTAGCGGGGGTCTCCTACAATGAGCAGTTCTTC.

The V call is TRBV5-1, the J call TRBJ1-3; 7 bases map to TRBD1. The germline gives CDR1 SGHRS, CDR2 YFSETQ. J was trimmed by 4 bases and V by 2 bases; bases with no gene match: 6. The CDR3 is 15 amino acids. In DNA form, the CDR3 reads TGCGCCAGCAGCTTCGGTACAGGGGAAGGAAACACCATATATTTT. It is translated as CASSFGTGEGNTIYF. The variable domain in full, with the rest retrieved from reference TRBV5-1 and TRBJ1-3, is KAGVTQTPRYLIKTRGQQVTLSCSPISGHRSVSWYQQTPGQGLQFLFEYFSETQRNKGNFPGRFSGRQFSNSRSEMNVSTLELGDSALYLCASSFGTGEGNTIYFGEGSWLTVV.

The CDR3 DNA reads TGTGCCACCAGCAGAGACGTGGGGTGGGATGAAAAACTGTTTTTT. It specifies CATSRDVGWDEKLFF. V is TRBV15 and J is TRBJ1-4; D call uncertain. V gave up 0 bases and J gave up 6 bases, with 11 bases separating them. Germline V gene lookup returns CDR1 LNHNV and CDR2 YYDKDF (reference sequence). CDR3 size: 15 residues.

Of note for this clone: Different DNA sequences within this sample yield the same CDR3. The J gene is TRBJ1-1, the V gene TRBV18, with D maybe TRBD1 (6 bases). V lost 0 bases to trimming and J lost 4 bases, with 12 bases between them. The CDR3 is 15 amino acids. In germline, CDR1 is KGHSH, CDR2 LQKENI. CDR3 coding DNA: TGTGCCAGCTCACCACCGAGGGGGACGCGCACTGAAGCTTTCTTT. Amino acid sequence: CASSPPRGTRTEAFF.